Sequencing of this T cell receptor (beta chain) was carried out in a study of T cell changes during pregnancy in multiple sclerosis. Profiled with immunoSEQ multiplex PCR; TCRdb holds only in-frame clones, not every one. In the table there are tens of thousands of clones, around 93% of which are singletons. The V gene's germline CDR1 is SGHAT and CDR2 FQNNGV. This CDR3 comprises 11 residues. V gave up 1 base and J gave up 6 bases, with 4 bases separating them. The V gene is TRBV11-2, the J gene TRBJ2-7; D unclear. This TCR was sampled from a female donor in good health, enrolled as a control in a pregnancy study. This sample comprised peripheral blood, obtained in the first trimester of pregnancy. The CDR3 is CASSLVVEQYF. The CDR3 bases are TGTGCCAGCAGCTTAGTAGTCGAGCAGTACTTC.